The 7 T cell receptor beta chains given below trace back to one sample, sequenced in a study of T cell repertoires in cytomegalovirus infection. TCRdb reprocessed the reads via MiXCR and lists one record per CDR3 protein. The sample shows some 700,000 distinct CDR3 sequences, 35% to 40% of them seen only once. Sequencing input: PBMCs. All receptors come from a human donor in good health (CMV status not recorded). Some clones in this sample may be carry-over from other donors' samples.

A note on this clonotype: The junction departs from germline at one end; a sequencing error may be responsible. The chain uses TRBV7-8 and TRBJ1-1; D is undetermined. Germline lookup yields CDR1 SGHVS and CDR2 FQNEAQ. The CDR3 extends over 13 amino acids. This CDR3 reads CASSALRNTEALF. The CDR3 DNA follows: TGTGCCAGCAGCGCCCTTCGGAACACTGAAGCTTTATTT.

With regard to this clonotype: Germline and junction disagree at one end, which may indicate a read error. V and J are TRBV5-1 and TRBJ1-1; 7 bases fit TRBD1. CDR1 and CDR2 (germline): SGHRS, YFSETQ. This CDR3 contains 14 residues. The CDR3 sequence: CASSSGQPNTVAFF. DNA of the CDR3: TGCGCCAGCAGCTCGGGACAGCCGAACACTGTAGCTTTCTTT.

There are a few counts of this clonotype. The gene calls are TRBV7-8 and TRBJ1-3; D is unresolved. Trimming pared 1 base from V and 3 bases from J, leaving 16 bases between. This CDR3 spans 17 amino acids. Germline CDR1 and CDR2: SGHVS and FQNEAQ. The CDR3 DNA is TGTGCCAGCAGCTTAGATACCTCCGGCCGCCTTGGAAACACCATATATTTT. Protein product: CASSLDTSGRLGNTIYF.

The chain recombines TRBV2 with TRBJ1-1; a possible D gene is TRBD1 (5 bases). Germline lookup yields CDR1 SNHLY and CDR2 FYNNEI. Trimming cost V 4 bases and J 1 base, with 16 bases left between them. There are 16 residues in the CDR3. The CDR3: CASSASGTVGNTEAFF. The CDR3 DNA is TGTGCCAGCAGTGCTTCGGGGACGGTGGGGAACACTGAAGCTTTCTTT.

The chain is built from TRBV6-5 and TRBJ1-6; D not resolved. The CDR3 has 14 residues. Germline CDR1 MNHEY, CDR2 SVGAGI. The V end lost 2 bases, the J end lost 7 bases, and 9 bases lay between the germline ends. The CDR3 DNA reads as TGTGCCAGCAGTTACGCCGGTTACAATTCACCCCTCCACTTT. Its translation: CASSYAGYNSPLHF.

This chain uses TRBV20-1 with TRBJ2-1; weak D call: TRBD2 (6 bases). The CDR3 loop spans 15 amino acids. The V gene lost 0 bases and the J gene lost 3 bases, with 12 bases spanning the gap. CDR1 is DFQATT and CDR2 is SNEGSKA in the germline V gene (reference sequence). This chain's CDR3 is CSARDGGSHYNEQFF. CDR3 sequence (DNA): TGCAGTGCTAGAGATGGGGGGTCCCACTACAATGAGCAGTTCTTC.

V is TRBV3-1 and J is TRBJ1-1, with D possibly being TRBD1 (6 bases). CDR1 and CDR2 (germline): LGHDT, YNNKEL (reference sequence). The V and J ends lost 3 bases and 1 base respectively, with 12 bases between them. The CDR3 is 15 amino acids. This chain's CDR3 is CASSHPGQANTEAFF. The CDR3 region has the DNA TGTGCCAGCAGCCACCCGGGACAAGCGAACACTGAAGCTTTCTTT. Using reference TRBV3-1 and TRBJ1-1 for the parts outside the CDR3, the full variable domain is DTAVSQTPKYLVTQMGNDKSIKCEQNLGHDTMYWYKQDSKKFLKIMFSYNNKELIINETVPNRFSPKSPDKAHLNLHINSLELGDSAVYFCASSHPGQANTEAFFGQGTRLTVV.